This TCR beta chain was documented in a study of CXCR3-negative and CXCR3-positive naive CD8 T cells. UMI-labeled 5' RACE yielded the TRB cDNA libraries. After re-calling the 5' RACE reads, TCRdb lists one entry per CDR3 protein, DNA absent. The ten most abundant clones cover roughly 0.64% of a sample with under 85,000 distinct CDR3 sequences. Study results and limitations: CXCR3-expressing naive cells carried TRB CDR3s more hydrophobic than those of CXCR3-negative naive cells.

Naivety in CD8+ T cells corresponded to a CD45RO-CCR7+CD27+CD95- phenotype. Germline-derived CDR1 and CDR2 are SGHDT and YYEEEE. The CDR3 is 14 amino acids. Worth noting for this clonotype: Its target is not known.

Material for sequencing was naive CXCR3+ CD8+ T cells from blood. Subset specified: CD45RO-CCR7+CD27+CD95- naive CD8+ T cells expressing CXCR3 (TNR3+). J is TRBJ2-7 and V is TRBV5-6; TCRdb's D call of TRBD2 is untestable without DNA. The TCR comes from a human donor in good health. Some clones in this sample may be carry-over from other donors' samples. This CDR3 is CASSHSGARGEQYF.